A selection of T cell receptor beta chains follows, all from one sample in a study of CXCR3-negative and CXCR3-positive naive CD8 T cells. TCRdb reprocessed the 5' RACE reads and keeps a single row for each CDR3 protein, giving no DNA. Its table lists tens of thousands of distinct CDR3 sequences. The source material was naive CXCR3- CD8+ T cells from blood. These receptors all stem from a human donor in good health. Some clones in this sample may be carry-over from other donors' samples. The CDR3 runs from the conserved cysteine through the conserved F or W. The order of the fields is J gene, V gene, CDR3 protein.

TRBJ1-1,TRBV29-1,CSALNRVAEAFF
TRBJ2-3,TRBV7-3,CASSFGSGATDTQYF
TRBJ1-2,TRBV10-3,CAISESLGQLYGYTF
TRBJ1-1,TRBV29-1,CSVLVRMDTEAFF
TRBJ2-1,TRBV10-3,CAIRIVRGFGNEQFF
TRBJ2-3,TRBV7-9,CASSSTYGAVTGADTQYF
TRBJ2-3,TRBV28,CASIPARGTKKDTQYF
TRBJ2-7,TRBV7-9,CASSPGPTYEQYF
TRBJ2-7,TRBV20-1,CSANGPGQGFPYEQYF
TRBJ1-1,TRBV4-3,CASSQNLGGTAFF
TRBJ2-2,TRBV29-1,CSVEPGLNTGELFF
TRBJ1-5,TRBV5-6,CASSLGPQTQHF
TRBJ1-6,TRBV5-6,CASSLRNSYNSPLHF
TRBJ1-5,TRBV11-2,CASSLAEDSNQPQHF
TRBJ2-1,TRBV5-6,CASSLGQPGTYNEQFF
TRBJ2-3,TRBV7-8,CASSLVGGAGTDTQYF
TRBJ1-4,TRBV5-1,CASSQETGVANEKLFF
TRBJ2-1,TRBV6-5,CASSSLAGGPGNEQFF
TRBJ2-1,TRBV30,CAWSVTRSIYNEQFF
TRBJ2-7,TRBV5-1,CASSPESGFNSYEQYF
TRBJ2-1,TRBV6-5,CASSLLAGDYNEQFF
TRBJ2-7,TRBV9,CASSPWDRAYEQYF
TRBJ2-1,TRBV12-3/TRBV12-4,CASWDSATGSNEQFF
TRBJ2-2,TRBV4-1,CASRDRTGELFF